The subject of this entry is one T cell receptor (beta chain). The antigen remains unidentified. V shed 2 bases and J 3 bases; nucleotides not matched to a gene: 10. This CDR3 spans 17 amino acids. Germline CDR1 and CDR2: MNHEY and SVGAGI. Patients with Susac syndrome fulfilled recently defined diagnostic criteria for definite or probable disease. The entry originates in a study of CD8 T cells in Susac syndrome. Whole-study findings and limits: The study acknowledged a relatively small number of individuals in its TCR sequencing and HLA analysis. Clonal expansion did not appear in Susac syndrome CD4+ T cell repertoires.

Random hexamers were used to reverse transcribe roughly 0.5 to 1 ug of RNA. TCRdb processed the immunoSEQ multiplex PCR reads anew with MiXCR; each CDR3 protein has one entry. The table records 200,000 to 300,000 distinct CDR3 sequences, 90% to 96% of them present only once. The receptor was derived from a human donor with Susac syndrome. Sequencing was done on a sample of CD4+ T cells from PBMCs. The chain employs TRBV6-5 and TRBJ2-4, with 7 bases that match TRBD1. CDR3 amino acids: CASSYARGYGGKNIQYF. CDR3 DNA: TGTGCCAGCAGTTACGCCAGGGGGTATGGAGGCAAAAACATTCAGTACTTC.